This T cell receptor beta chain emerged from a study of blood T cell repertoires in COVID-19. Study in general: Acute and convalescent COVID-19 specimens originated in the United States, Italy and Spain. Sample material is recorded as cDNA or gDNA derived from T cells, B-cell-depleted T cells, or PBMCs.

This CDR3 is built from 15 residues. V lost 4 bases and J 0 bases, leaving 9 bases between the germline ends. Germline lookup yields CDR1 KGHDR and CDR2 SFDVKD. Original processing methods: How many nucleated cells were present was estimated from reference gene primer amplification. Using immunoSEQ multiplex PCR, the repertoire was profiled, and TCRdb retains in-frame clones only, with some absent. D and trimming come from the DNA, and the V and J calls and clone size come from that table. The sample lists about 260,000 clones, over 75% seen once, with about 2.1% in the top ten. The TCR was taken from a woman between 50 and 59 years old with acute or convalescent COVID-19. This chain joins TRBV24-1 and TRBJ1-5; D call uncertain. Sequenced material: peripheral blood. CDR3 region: CATSDPTASNQPQHF. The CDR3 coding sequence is TGTGCCACCAGTGACCCTACAGCTAGCAATCAGCCCCAGCATTTT.